Listed here is a single T cell receptor beta chain. Antigen: not known. In the PCR, 60 Vbeta and 13 Jbeta primers were used. Sequenced by immunoSEQ multiplex PCR; TCRdb stores in-frame clones only, minus some. The sample table sets out under 90,000 clones. The data were taken from a study of cytomegalovirus exposure and HLA in healthy donors. Study conclusions and caveats: HLA alleles were associated with fewer than 20,000 TCR beta sequences in a later analysis at 0.05 false discovery rate. Highest at DRB1 and lowest at HLA-C, TCR association rates differed among HLA loci in a later analysis. The study designated about 160 TCR beta chains cytomegalovirus-associated.

After removal of 8 bases from V and 3 bases from J, the junction contained 0 bases not matched to a gene. Germline assignment: CDR1 GTSNPN and CDR2 SVGIG (reference sequence). CDR3 length equals 11 residues. The sample taken for sequencing was PBMCs. The sequence was collected from a middle-aged man in good health and CMV-seropositive. This sequence joins TRBV30 and TRBJ1-4, with TRBD1 matching 7 bases. The CDR3 spells CAGTANEKLFF. DNA for the CDR3: TGTGCCGGGACAGCTAATGAAAAACTGTTTTTT. Complete variable domain (other parts from reference TRBV30 and TRBJ1-4): SQTIHQWPATLVQPVGSPLSLECTVEGTSNPNLYWYRQAAGRGLQLLFYSVGIGQISSEVPQNLSASRPQDRQFILSSKKLLLSDSGFYLCAGTANEKLFFGSGTQLSVL.